This T cell receptor beta chain was captured by sequencing in a study of T cells in Graves' hyperthyroidism and ophthalmopathy. RNA transcripts were the template for amplifying TCR beta CDR3 regions. First-round RT-PCR of the TCR CDR3 relied on the HTBI primer set. TCRdb reanalysed the multiplex PCR reads using MiXCR and keeps one entry per CDR3 protein. The sample contains some 600,000 distinct CDR3 sequences, approximately 14% of which appear only once. V trimming: 2 bases; J trimming: 5 bases; junction bases outside the gene matches: 9. This CDR3 contains 16 residues. Germline-derived CDR1 and CDR2 are MNHEY and SVGEGT. Each patient was aged 18 to 65 and had newly diagnosed hyperthyroidism of under 2 months' duration. On this clonotype itself: The antigen remains unidentified.

Study results and caveats: Ophthalmopathy could be told apart from stable hyperthyroidism with a 13 V-J model.

The TCR sequence derives from a woman aged 25-40 years with Graves' hyperthyroidism that later progressed to Graves' ophthalmopathy. The material sequenced was blood. The chain carries TRBV6-2 or TRBV6-3 and TRBJ2-4; TRBD2 aligns across 7 bases. The chain's CDR3 is CASSYGGGSYENIQYF. CDR3 nucleotide sequence: TGTGCCAGCAGTTACGGGGGGGGGAGTTATGAAAACATTCAGTACTTC.